This T cell receptor beta chain was recovered during a study of naive and memory T cell subsets. Two oligonucleotides, mixed equimolar, formed the beta constant-region primer covering TRBC1 and TRBC2. The ligated cDNA underwent four PCR rounds using SP2 and nested alpha and beta constant-region primers. A 12-nucleotide UMI and the SP2 primer were added to the cDNA 3' end by oligonucleotide ligation. TCRdb passed the UMI-ligation and nested PCR reads through MiXCR, listing each CDR3 protein once. Seen here are some 110,000 distinct CDR3 sequences, roughly 36% observed once, and the top ten hold roughly 0.86%. General study results and limits: Over 95% of naive TCR sequences appeared only once, unlike memory subsets.

About this clonotype: What it recognizes is unknown.

The CDR3 is made up of 13 amino acids. Germline V lookup: CDR1 LGHDT, CDR2 YNNKEL (reference sequence). The V and J ends lost 2 bases and 7 bases respectively, with 8 bases between them. CD4 T cells were positively selected, then CD8 T cells from the CD4-negative fraction. The sequenced sample consisted of central memory CD4+ T cells from blood. The TCR comes from a human donor in good health. The chain combines TRBV3-1 with TRBJ1-4; no definite D call. The CDR3 region has the DNA TGTGCCAGCAGCCAATTTACTTTTGAAAAACTGTTTTTT. It encodes CASSQFTFEKLFF.